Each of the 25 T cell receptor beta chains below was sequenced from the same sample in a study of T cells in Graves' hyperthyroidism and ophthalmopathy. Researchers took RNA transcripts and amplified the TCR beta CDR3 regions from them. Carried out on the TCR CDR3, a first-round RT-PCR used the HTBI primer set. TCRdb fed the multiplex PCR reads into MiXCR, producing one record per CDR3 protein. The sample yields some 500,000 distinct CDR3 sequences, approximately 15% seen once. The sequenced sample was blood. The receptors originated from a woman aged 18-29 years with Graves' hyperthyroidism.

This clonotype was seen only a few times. CDR3 DNA: TGTGCCAGCAGCTCGGGGGGGAGCCCTACGAATACGCAGTATTTT. Residues: CASSSGGSPTNTQYF. The J gene is TRBJ2-3, the V gene TRBV9, with 8 bases lining up with TRBD2. The CDR3 is 15 amino acids. Germline loops: CDR1 SGDLS, CDR2 YYNGEE. V was pared by 4 bases and J by 7 bases, with 11 bases of the junction left unmatched. Full variable domain (remainder filled in from reference TRBV9 and TRBJ2-3): DSGVTQTPKHLITATGQRVTLRCSPRSGDLSVYWYQQSLDQGLQFLIQYYNGEERAKGNILERFSAQQFPDLHSELNLSSLELGDSALYFCASSSGGSPTNTQYFGPGTRLTVL.

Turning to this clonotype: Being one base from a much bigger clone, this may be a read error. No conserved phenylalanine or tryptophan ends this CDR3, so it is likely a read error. Here the CDR3 DNA reads TGTGCCAGCACCTGCAGGTTAAACACTGAAGCTTTCTCT. Its translation: CASTCRLNTEAFS. The V gene is TRBV12-3 or TRBV12-4, the J gene TRBJ1-1; the D is unclear. The CDR3 contains 13 residues. V was pared by 7 bases and J by 2 bases, with 11 bases between.

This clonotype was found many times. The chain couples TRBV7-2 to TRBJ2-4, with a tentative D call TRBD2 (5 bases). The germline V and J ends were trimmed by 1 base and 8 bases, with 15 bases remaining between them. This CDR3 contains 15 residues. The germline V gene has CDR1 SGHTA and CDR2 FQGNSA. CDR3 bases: TGTGCCAGCAGCTTAGATCAGCGGTTTCCGGACATTCAGTACTTC. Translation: CASSLDQRFPDIQYF.

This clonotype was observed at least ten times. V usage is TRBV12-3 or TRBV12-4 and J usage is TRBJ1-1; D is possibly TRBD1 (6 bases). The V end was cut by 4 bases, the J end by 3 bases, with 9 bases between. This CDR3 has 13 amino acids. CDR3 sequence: CASSSDRDTEAFF. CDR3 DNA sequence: TGTGCCAGCAGTTCGGACAGAGACACTGAAGCTTTCTTT.

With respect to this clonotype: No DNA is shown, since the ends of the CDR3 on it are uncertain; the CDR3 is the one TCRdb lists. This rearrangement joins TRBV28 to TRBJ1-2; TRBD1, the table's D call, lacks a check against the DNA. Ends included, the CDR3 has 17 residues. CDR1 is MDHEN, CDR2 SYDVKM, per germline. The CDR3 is CASQTPQDRVFGDGYTF.

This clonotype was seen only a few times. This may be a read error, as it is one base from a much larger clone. This CDR3 reads CASSPRQSYGYTF. In DNA form, the CDR3 reads TGTGCCAGCAGCCCCCGACAGAGCTATGGCTACACCTTC. V is TRBV9 and J is TRBJ1-2, with a weak D call TRBD1 (5 bases). The germline V and J ends were trimmed by 4 bases and 4 bases, with 11 bases remaining between them. Germline lookup yields CDR1 SGDLS and CDR2 YYNGEE. The CDR3 is made up of 13 amino acids.

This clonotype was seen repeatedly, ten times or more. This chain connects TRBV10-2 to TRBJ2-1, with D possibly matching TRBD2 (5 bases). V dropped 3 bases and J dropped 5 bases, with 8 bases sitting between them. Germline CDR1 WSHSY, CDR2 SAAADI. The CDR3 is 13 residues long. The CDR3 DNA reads TGCGCCAGCAGTGAAGGGAGCCACAATGAGCAGTTCTTC. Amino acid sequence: CASSEGSHNEQFF.

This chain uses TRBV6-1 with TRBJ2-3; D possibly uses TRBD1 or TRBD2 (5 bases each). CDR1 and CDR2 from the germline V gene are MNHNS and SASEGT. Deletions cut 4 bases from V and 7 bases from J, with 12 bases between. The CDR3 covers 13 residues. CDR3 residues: CASSADWGNTQYF. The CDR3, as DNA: TGTGCCAGCAGTGCGGACTGGGGGAATACGCAGTATTTT.

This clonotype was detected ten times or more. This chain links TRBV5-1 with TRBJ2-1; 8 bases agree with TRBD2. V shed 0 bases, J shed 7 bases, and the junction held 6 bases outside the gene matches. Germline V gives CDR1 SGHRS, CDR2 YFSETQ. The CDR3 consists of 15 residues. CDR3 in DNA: TGCGCCAGCAGCTTGGTAGCGGGATCGGTTAATGAGCAGTTCTTC. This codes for CASSLVAGSVNEQFF. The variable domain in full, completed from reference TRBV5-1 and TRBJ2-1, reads KAGVTQTPRYLIKTRGQQVTLSCSPISGHRSVSWYQQTPGQGLQFLFEYFSETQRNKGNFPGRFSGRQFSNSRSEMNVSTLELGDSALYLCASSLVAGSVNEQFFGPGTRLTVL.

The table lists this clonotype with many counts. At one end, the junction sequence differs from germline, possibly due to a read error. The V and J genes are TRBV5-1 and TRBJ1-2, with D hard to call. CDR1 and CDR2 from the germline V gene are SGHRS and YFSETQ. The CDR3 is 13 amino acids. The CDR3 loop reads CASSLGRDYGYTF. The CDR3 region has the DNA TGTGCCAGCAGCCTGGGTAGGGACTATGGCTACACCTTC.

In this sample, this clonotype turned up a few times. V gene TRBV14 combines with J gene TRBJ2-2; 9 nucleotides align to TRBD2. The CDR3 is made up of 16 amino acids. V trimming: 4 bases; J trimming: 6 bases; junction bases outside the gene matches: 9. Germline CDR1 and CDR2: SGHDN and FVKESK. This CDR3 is CASSPIAGAGAGELFF. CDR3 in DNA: TGTGCCAGCAGCCCTATAGCGGGAGCTGGGGCCGGGGAGCTGTTTTTT.

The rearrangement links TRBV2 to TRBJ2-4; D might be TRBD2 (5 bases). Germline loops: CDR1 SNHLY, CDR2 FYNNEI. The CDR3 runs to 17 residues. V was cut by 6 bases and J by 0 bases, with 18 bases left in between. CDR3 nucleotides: TGTGCCAGCAGCTCCCGGAGAGCGGCTCTAGCCAAAAACATTCAGTACTTC. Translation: CASSSRRAALAKNIQYF.

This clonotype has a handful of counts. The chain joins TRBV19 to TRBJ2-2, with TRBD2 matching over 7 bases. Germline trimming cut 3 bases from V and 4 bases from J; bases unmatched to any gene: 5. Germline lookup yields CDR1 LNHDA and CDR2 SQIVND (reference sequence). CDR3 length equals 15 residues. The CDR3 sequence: CASSISGLSTGELFF. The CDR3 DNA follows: TGTGCCAGTAGTATTTCGGGACTATCCACCGGGGAGCTGTTTTTT.

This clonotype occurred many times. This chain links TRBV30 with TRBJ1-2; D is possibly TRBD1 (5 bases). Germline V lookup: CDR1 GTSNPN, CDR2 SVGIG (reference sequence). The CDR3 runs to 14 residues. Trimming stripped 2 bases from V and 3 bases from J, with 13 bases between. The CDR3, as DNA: TGTGCCTGGAGTATCAGGGCGGCGGACTATGGCTACACCTTC. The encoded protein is CAWSIRAADYGYTF.

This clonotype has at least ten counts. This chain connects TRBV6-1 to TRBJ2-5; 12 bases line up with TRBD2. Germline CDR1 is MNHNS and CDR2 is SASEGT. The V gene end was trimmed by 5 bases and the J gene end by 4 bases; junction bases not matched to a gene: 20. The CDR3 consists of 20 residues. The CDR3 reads CASSSTAETSGSLRLETQYF. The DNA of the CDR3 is TGTGCCAGCAGTTCCACCGCCGAGACTAGCGGGAGTTTGCGCTTAGAGACCCAGTACTTC.

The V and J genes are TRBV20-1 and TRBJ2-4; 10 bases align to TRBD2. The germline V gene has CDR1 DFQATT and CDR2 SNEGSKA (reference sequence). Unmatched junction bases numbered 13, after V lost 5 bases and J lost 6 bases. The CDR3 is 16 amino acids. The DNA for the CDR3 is TGCAGTGCTTCTTCGGGACTAGCGAGAATCAGAAACATTCAGTACTTC. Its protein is CSASSGLARIRNIQYF.

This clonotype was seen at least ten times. CDR3 nucleotide sequence: TGCAGCGTTGCGAAAACCCTTGAAGCTTTCTTT. Protein: CSVAKTLEAFF. The genes are TRBV29-1 and TRBJ1-1; D gene ambiguous. CDR1 SQVTM and CDR2 ANQGSEA come from the germline V gene. The CDR3 has 11 amino acids. V dropped 4 bases and J dropped 7 bases, with 10 bases sitting between them.

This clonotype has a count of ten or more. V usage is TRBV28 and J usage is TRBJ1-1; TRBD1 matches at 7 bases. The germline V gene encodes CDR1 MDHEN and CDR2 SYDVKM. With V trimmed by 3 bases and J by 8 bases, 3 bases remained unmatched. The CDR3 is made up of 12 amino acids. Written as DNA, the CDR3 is TGTGCCAGCAGTTTCAGGACAGGCGAAGCTTTCTTT. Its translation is CASSFRTGEAFF.

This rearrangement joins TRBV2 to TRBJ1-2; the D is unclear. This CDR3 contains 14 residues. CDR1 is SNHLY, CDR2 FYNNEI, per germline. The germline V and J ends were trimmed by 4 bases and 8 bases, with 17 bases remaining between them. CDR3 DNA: TGTGCCAGCAGTGTCCAGACACAAAGTTCAGGCTACACCTTC. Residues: CASSVQTQSSGYTF.

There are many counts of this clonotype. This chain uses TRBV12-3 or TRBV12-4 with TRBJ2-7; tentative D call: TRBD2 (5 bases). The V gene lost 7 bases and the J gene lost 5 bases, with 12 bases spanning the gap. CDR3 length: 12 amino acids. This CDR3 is CASTLEGNEQYF. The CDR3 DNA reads TGTGCCAGCACCCTAGAGGGTAACGAGCAGTACTTC.

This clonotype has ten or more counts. The CDR3 protein is CASSFPRPNNEQFF. The CDR3 DNA reads TGTGCCAGCAGCTTTCCCCGGCCTAACAATGAGCAGTTCTTC. The chain employs TRBV5-8 and TRBJ2-1; no firm D call. This CDR3 is built from 14 residues. The germline V and J ends were trimmed by 2 bases and 5 bases, with 11 bases remaining between them. The germline CDR1 and CDR2 sequences are SGHTS and YDEGEE.

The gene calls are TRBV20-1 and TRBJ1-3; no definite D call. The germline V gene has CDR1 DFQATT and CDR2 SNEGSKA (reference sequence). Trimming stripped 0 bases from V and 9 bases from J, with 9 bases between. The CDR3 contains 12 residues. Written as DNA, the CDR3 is TGCAGTGCTAGAGACAGGATAGGCACCATATATTTT. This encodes CSARDRIGTIYF.

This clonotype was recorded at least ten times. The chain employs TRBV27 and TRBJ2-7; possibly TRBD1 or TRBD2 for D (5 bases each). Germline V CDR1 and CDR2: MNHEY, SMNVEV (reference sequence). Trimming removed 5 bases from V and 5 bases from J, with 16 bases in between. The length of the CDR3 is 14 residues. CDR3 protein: CASSPWDRPHEQYF. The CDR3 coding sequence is TGTGCCAGCAGTCCATGGGACCGACCCCACGAGCAGTACTTC.

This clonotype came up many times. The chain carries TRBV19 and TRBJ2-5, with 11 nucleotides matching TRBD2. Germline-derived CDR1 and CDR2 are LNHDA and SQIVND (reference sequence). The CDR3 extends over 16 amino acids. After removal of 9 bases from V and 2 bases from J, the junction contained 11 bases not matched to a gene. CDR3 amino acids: CASISGRAHLQETQYF. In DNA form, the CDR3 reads TGTGCCAGCATTAGCGGGAGGGCCCATCTACAAGAGACCCAGTACTTC.

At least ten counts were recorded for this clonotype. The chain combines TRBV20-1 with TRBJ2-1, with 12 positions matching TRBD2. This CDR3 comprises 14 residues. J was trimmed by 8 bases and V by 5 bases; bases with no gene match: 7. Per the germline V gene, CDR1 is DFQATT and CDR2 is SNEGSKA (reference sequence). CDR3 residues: CSAGTSGFAHEQFF. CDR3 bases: TGCAGTGCTGGGACTAGCGGGTTTGCCCATGAGCAGTTCTTC.